This TCR beta chain was recovered during a study of shared T cell receptors in the human thymus. Measured with immunoSEQ multiplex PCR; TCRdb has only the in-frame clones, and not every one. There are just under 550,000 clones in the sample; around three quarters occur only once, and about 0.013% lies in the top ten. The CDR3 spans 15 residues. CDR1 and CDR2 (germline): MNHNS, SASEGT. Trimming took 4 bases from V and 3 from J; bases not matched to a gene: 5. The sample was also linked to a second study, of human thymus T cells. That paper adds: Infants served as donors; they were healthy and Finnish and were having corrective surgery for congenital heart defects. Within thymic and blood repertoires, V and J gene usage appeared to be biased. Overlap was high between thymic repertoires from unrelated individuals, as reported in related research.

This TCR was sampled from a boy in the first two years of life with a congenital heart defect. This chain connects TRBV6-1 to TRBJ2-7; 11 positions match TRBD2. Input material: thymocytes. CDR3 residues: CASSGPGLAVYEQYF. CDR3 coding DNA: TGTGCCAGCAGTGGGCCGGGACTAGCGGTCTACGAGCAGTACTTC.